Below, 23 T cell receptor beta chains from the same sample are listed, as sequenced in a study of shared clonotypes between healthy human individuals. Measured with immunoSEQ multiplex PCR; TCRdb has only the in-frame clones, and not every one. The top ten clones hold approximately 0.4% of a sample with around 1.4 million clones, approximately 98.5% of them seen once. The source material was naive CD4+ T cells sorted from blood. As for subset: CD45RA+ positively selected. The receptor source for this set is a man between 25 and 39 years old in good health.

The V gene is TRBV7-2, the J gene TRBJ2-3; tentatively, D is TRBD2 (6 bases). From germline, CDR1 is SGHTA and CDR2 FQGNSA. V was trimmed by 1 base and J by 4 bases, leaving 15 bases between them. The CDR3 extends over 16 amino acids. CDR3 DNA sequence: TGTGCCAGCAGCTTAGGGTCGGGAGCAAGATCAGATACGCAGTATTTT. This translates into CASSLGSGARSDTQYF. The whole variable domain, remainder taken from reference TRBV7-2 and TRBJ2-3, is GAGVSQSPSNKVTEKGKDVELRCDPISGHTALYWYRQSLGQGLEFLIYFQGNSAPDKSGLPSDRFSAERTGGSVSTLTIQRTQQEDSAVYLCASSLGSGARSDTQYFGPGTRLTVL.

The chain couples TRBV4-1 to TRBJ2-2; TRBD1 agrees at 7 bases. The length of the CDR3 is 16 residues. Germline V gene sequence: CDR1 MGHRA, CDR2 YSYEKL. Unmatched junction bases numbered 4, after V lost 2 bases and J lost 1 base. CDR3 in amino acids: CASSQPNRGNTGELFF. The CDR3 DNA sequence: TGCGCCAGCAGCCAACCAAACAGGGGGAACACCGGGGAGCTGTTTTTT.

This rearrangement joins TRBV5-1 to TRBJ1-1; D call uncertain. CDR3 length: 16 residues. CDR1 SGHRS and CDR2 YFSETQ come from the germline V gene. The germline V and J ends were trimmed by 0 bases and 5 bases, with 17 bases remaining between them. CDR3 amino acids: CASSLVPAALRTEAFF. For the CDR3, the DNA is TGCGCCAGCAGCTTGGTACCAGCCGCGCTTCGTACTGAAGCTTTCTTT.

The chain's CDR3 is CASSTQGANQPQHF. In DNA, the CDR3 is TGTGCCAGCAGTACACAGGGGGCCAATCAGCCCCAGCATTTT. The chain has TRBV2 and TRBJ1-5; 9 bases align to TRBD1. Germline values: CDR1 SNHLY, CDR2 FYNNEI. V was clipped by 5 bases and J by 3 bases; unmatched bases: 2. This CDR3 region has 14 residues. The full variable domain, completed using reference TRBV2 and TRBJ1-5, is EPEVTQTPSHQVTQMGQEVILRCVPISNHLYFYWYRQILGQKVEFLVSFYNNEISEKSEIFDDQFSVERPDGSNFTLKIRSTKLEDSAMYFCASSTQGANQPQHFGDGTRLSIL.

The rearrangement joins TRBV10-3 to TRBJ2-3; D remains unclear. V dropped 5 bases and J dropped 5 bases, with 17 bases sitting between them. The CDR3 sequence is 15 residues long. The germline V gene has CDR1 ENHRY and CDR2 SYGVKD. DNA for the CDR3: TGTGCCATCAGTTTGGACCGCCGCGGAAGAGATACGCAGTATTTT. Residues: CAISLDRRGRDTQYF.

This chain joins TRBV5-4 and TRBJ2-3, with D hard to call. Trimming shortened V by 1 base and J by 4 bases, and 7 bases separated the two germline ends. CDR1 and CDR2 from the germline V gene are SGHNT and YYREEE (reference sequence). CDR3 length equals 13 residues. CDR3 residues: CASSLIGPDTQYF. CDR3 nucleotide sequence: TGTGCCAGCAGCTTGATTGGTCCAGATACGCAGTATTTT.

The chain employs TRBV5-1 and TRBJ1-2, with a possible D match to TRBD1 (5 bases). The germline CDR1 and CDR2 sequences are SGHRS and YFSETQ. The CDR3 has 14 residues. Between the trimmed V and J ends, which lost 3 bases and 6 bases, there was a span of 15 bases. CDR3 loop: CASSSRGPIDGYTF. The DNA for the CDR3 is TGCGCCAGCAGCTCCCGGGGACCTATAGATGGCTACACCTTC. The entire variable domain, with the rest obtained from reference TRBV5-1 and TRBJ1-2, is as follows: KAGVTQTPRYLIKTRGQQVTLSCSPISGHRSVSWYQQTPGQGLQFLFEYFSETQRNKGNFPGRFSGRQFSNSRSEMNVSTLELGDSALYLCASSSRGPIDGYTFGSGTRLTVV.

This chain uses TRBV9 with TRBJ1-5; D is unclear. Trimming took off 3 bases at V and 7 bases at J, with 11 bases between the two ends. The CDR3 has 13 amino acids. Germline CDR1 and CDR2: SGDLS and YYNGEE. CDR3 DNA sequence: TGTGCCAGCAGCGGCGGAATTGGACAGCCCCAGCATTTT. Its translation is CASSGGIGQPQHF.

The V gene is TRBV11-2, the J gene TRBJ2-7; TRBD2 is a possible D gene (6 bases). V lost 8 bases, J lost 3 bases, and 17 bases lay in between. From germline, CDR1 is SGHAT and CDR2 FQNNGV. This CDR3 region has 14 residues. As DNA, the CDR3 is TGTGCCAGCTTGCAGAACCTGGACTACTACGAGCAGTACTTC. It is translated as CASLQNLDYYEQYF.

V is TRBV7-6 and J is TRBJ2-5; maybe TRBD2 (6 bases). V lost 5 bases to trimming and J lost 5 bases, with 18 bases between them. CDR1 is SGHVS, CDR2 FNYEAQ, per germline. The CDR3 totals 15 residues. As DNA, the CDR3 is TGTGCCAGCAGCCGATCCTTTTTGGGGAGGGAGACCCAGTACTTC. It encodes CASSRSFLGRETQYF.

The gene calls are TRBV5-1 and TRBJ2-7, with D perhaps being TRBD1 or TRBD2 (5 bases each). The germline V gene encodes CDR1 SGHRS and CDR2 YFSETQ. Between the trimmed V and J ends, which lost 4 bases and 2 bases, there was a span of 7 bases. The CDR3 extends over 12 amino acids. CDR3 residues: CASSRDAYEQYF. The CDR3 region has the DNA TGCGCCAGCAGCAGGGACGCCTACGAGCAGTACTTC.

The chain has TRBV18 and TRBJ2-2; D remains ambiguous. CDR3 length equals 14 residues. The germline CDR1 and CDR2 sequences are KGHSH and LQKENI. The ends were cut back, 1 base at V and 4 bases at J, with 7 bases in the middle. CDR3: CASSPQISTGELFF. DNA for the CDR3: TGTGCCAGCTCACCACAGATCAGCACCGGGGAGCTGTTTTTT.

J is TRBJ1-2 and V is TRBV19, with D possibly being TRBD1 (6 bases). CDR1 is LNHDA, CDR2 SQIVND, per germline (reference sequence). CDR3 length: 13 residues. Deletions cut 5 bases from V and 4 bases from J, with 11 bases between. Here the CDR3 DNA reads TGTGCCAGTAGTGGGGGGCTGGGCTATGGCTACACCTTC. Translation: CASSGGLGYGYTF. Supplemented by reference TRBV19 and TRBJ1-2, the full variable domain reads DGGITQSPKYLFRKEGQNVTLSCEQNLNHDAMYWYRQDPGQGLRLIYYSQIVNDFQKGDIAEGYSVSREKKESFPLTVTSAQKNPTAFYLCASSGGLGYGYTFGSGTRLTVV.

The gene calls are TRBV5-4 and TRBJ2-2; 9 positions agree with TRBD2. Germline V gives CDR1 SGHNT, CDR2 YYREEE (reference sequence). The CDR3 covers 16 residues. Trimming cost V 4 bases and J 5 bases; bases outside gene matches: 9. CDR3 coding DNA: TGTGCCAGCAGCCAAGTAGCGGGAGAGGTAACCGGGGAGCTGTTTTTT. It yields the protein CASSQVAGEVTGELFF.

CDR3 in amino acids: CASTRTEGVDYGYTF. The CDR3 DNA sequence: TGTGCCAGCACCAGAACAGAGGGGGTCGACTATGGCTACACCTTC. The V call is TRBV2, the J call TRBJ1-2; D is perhaps TRBD1 (6 bases). This CDR3 is 15 amino acids long. V was cut by 7 bases and J by 3 bases, with 18 bases left in between. Per the germline V gene, CDR1 is SNHLY and CDR2 is FYNNEI.

Points on this clone: Other DNA sequences of this sample code for an identical CDR3. The chain links TRBV9 to TRBJ2-1; possible D gene TRBD2, 5 bases. Per germline, CDR1 SGDLS and CDR2 YYNGEE. V lost 0 bases to trimming and J lost 8 bases, with 12 bases between them. The CDR3 is 14 residues long. The CDR3 here is CASSVAGGGYEQFF. CDR3 nucleotide sequence: TGTGCCAGCAGCGTAGCCGGAGGCGGCTATGAGCAGTTCTTC.

The sample holds one count of this clone. The chain links TRBV6-5 to TRBJ1-1; D is unclear. CDR3 length equals 15 residues. The germline gives CDR1 MNHEY, CDR2 SVGAGI. V was shortened by 2 bases and J by 3 bases, with 13 bases between the two germline ends. CDR3 region: CASSYQSVGYTEAFF. CDR3 nucleotide sequence: TGTGCCAGCAGTTACCAGTCCGTGGGGTACACTGAAGCTTTCTTT.

This chain links TRBV5-1 with TRBJ1-1; no reliable D call. Germline V gene data show CDR1 as SGHRS and CDR2 as YFSETQ. The CDR3 is 14 residues long. The V gene lost 2 bases and the J gene lost 1 base, with 9 bases spanning the gap. The CDR3 nucleotides are TGCGCCAGCAGCTTTGACGGGAAGAACACTGAAGCTTTCTTT. Translating it yields CASSFDGKNTEAFF.

The CDR3 protein is CASSLQGARTEAFF. The CDR3 nucleotides are TGTGCCAGCAGCTTACAGGGGGCAAGAACTGAAGCTTTCTTT. This rearrangement joins TRBV7-9 to TRBJ1-1, with 8 bases matching TRBD1. The germline gives CDR1 SEHNR, CDR2 FQNEAQ (reference sequence). Trimming at V came to 2 bases and at J to 5 bases, leaving 4 bases not matched to a gene. CDR3 length: 14 amino acids.

The gene calls are TRBV11-3 and TRBJ2-7; perhaps TRBD1 as D (6 bases). CDR3 length: 13 residues. The germline V gene encodes CDR1 SGHNT and CDR2 YENEEA. Deletions cut 4 bases from V and 5 bases from J, with 12 bases between. In DNA form, the CDR3 reads TGTGCCAGCAGCTGGTTTACAGGGAACGAGCAGTACTTC. It encodes CASSWFTGNEQYF.

The chain is built from TRBV6-6 and TRBJ1-2; no clear D gene. The V end was cut by 6 bases, the J end by 0 bases, with 8 bases between. Per germline, CDR1 MNHNY and CDR2 SVGAGI (reference sequence). CDR3 length: 13 amino acids. The CDR3 DNA sequence: TGTGCCAGCAGCCCGCCTACTAACTATGGCTACACCTTC. Translating it yields CASSPPTNYGYTF.

V is TRBV7-8 and J is TRBJ2-5; D is tentatively TRBD1 or TRBD2 (5 bases each). CDR1 is SGHVS, CDR2 FQNEAQ, per germline. The CDR3 contains 16 residues. V was trimmed by 5 bases and J by 2 bases, leaving 18 bases between them. The CDR3 DNA is TGTGCCAGCAGCCGAGGGGTCGGGCCAGGGCAAGAGACCCAGTACTTC. Translating it yields CASSRGVGPGQETQYF.

This sequence joins TRBV2 and TRBJ1-2; D gene unclear. Germline lookup yields CDR1 SNHLY and CDR2 FYNNEI. With 3 bases removed from V and 4 bases from J, the gap between germline ends came to 3 bases. The length of the CDR3 is 11 residues. This CDR3 is CASSEPYGYTF. CDR3 DNA sequence: TGTGCCAGCAGTGAGCCCTATGGCTACACCTTC.